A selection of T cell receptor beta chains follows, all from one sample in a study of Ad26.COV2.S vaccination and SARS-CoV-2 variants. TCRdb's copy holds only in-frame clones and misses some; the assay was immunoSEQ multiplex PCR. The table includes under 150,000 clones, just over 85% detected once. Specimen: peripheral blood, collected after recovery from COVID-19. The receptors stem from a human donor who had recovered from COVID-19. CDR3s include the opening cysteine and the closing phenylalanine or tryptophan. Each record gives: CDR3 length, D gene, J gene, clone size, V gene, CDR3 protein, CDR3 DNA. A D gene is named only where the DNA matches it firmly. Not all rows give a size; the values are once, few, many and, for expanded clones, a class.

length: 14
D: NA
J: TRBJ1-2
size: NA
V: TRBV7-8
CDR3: CASSLYPGNYGYTF
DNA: TGTGCCAGCAGCTTATATCCGGGGAACTATGGCTACACCTTC

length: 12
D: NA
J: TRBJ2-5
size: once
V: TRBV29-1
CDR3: CSVAGVGSSQYF
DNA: TGCAGCGTTGCAGGTGTAGGATCTTCCCAGTACTTC

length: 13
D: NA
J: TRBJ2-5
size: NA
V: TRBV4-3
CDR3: CASSQDLPSFQYF
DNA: TGCGCCAGCAGCCAAGATCTGCCGTCCTTCCAGTACTTC

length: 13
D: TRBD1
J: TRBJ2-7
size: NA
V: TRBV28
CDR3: CASTLRDRDEQYF
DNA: TGTGCCAGCACCCTAAGAGACAGGGACGAGCAGTACTTC

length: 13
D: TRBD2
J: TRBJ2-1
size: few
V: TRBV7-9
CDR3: CASSLDSGGAWVF
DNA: TGTGCCAGCAGCTTAGATAGCGGGGGGGCCTGGGTCTTC

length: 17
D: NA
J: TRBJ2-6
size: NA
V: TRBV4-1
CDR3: CASSHLWAGSGANVLTF
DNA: TGCGCCAGCAGCCACCTTTGGGCAGGGAGTGGGGCCAACGTCCTGACTTTC

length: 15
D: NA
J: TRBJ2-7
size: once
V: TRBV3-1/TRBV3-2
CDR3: CASSQDPGSAYEQYF
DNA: TGTGCCAGCAGCCAAGATCCGGGATCGGCCTACGAGCAGTACTTC

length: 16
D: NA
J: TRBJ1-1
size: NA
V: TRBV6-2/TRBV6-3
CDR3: CASSYPGRGANTEAFF
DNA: TGTGCCAGCAGTTACCCTGGGCGGGGGGCGAACACTGAAGCTTTCTTT

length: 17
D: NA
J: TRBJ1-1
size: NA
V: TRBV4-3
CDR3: CASSQGGVGAQVTEAFF
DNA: TGCGCCAGCAGCCAAGGGGGGGTTGGGGCCCAGGTCACTGAAGCTTTCTTT

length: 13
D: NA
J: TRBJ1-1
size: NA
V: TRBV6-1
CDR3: CASSDHGNTEAFF
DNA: TGTGCCAGCAGTGATCATGGGAACACTGAAGCTTTCTTT

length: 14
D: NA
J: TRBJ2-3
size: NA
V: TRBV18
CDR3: CASSPLDSTDTQYF
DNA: TGTGCCAGCTCACCCCTCGACAGCACAGATACGCAGTATTTT

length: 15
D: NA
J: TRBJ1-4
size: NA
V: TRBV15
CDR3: CATSRDGGGNEKLFF
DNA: TGTGCCACCAGCAGAGATGGGGGAGGGAATGAAAAACTGTTTTTT

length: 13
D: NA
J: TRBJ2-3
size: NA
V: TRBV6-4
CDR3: CASSLRIADTQYF
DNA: TGTGCCAGCAGCCTCCGGATAGCGGATACGCAGTATTTT

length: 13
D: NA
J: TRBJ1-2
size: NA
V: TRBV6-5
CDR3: CASRKDNNYGYTF
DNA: TGTGCCAGCAGAAAGGATAATAACTATGGCTACACCTTC

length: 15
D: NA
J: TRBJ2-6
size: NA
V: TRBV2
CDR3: CASSTYTSGANVLTF
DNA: TGTGCCAGCAGTACATATACCTCTGGGGCCAACGTCCTGACTTTC

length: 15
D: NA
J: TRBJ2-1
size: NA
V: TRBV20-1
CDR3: CSASGMRGYYNEQFF
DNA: TGCAGTGCTAGTGGTATGCGGGGTTATTACAATGAGCAGTTCTTC

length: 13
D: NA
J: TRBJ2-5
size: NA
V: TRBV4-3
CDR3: CASSQDMRGTQYF
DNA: TGCGCCAGCAGCCAAGATATGAGGGGTACCCAGTACTTC

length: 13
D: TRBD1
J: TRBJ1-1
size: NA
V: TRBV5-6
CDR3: CASRLTGETEAFF
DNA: TGTGCCAGCAGACTCACAGGGGAAACTGAAGCTTTCTTT

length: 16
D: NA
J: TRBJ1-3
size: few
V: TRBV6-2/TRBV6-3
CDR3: CASSSTRSSSGNTIYF
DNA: TGTGCCAGCAGTTCCACCCGATCCTCCTCTGGAAACACCATATATTTT

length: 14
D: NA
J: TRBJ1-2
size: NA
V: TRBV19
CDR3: CASSPNRDIGGYTF
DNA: TGTGCCAGTAGTCCTAACCGGGACATCGGTGGCTACACCTTC

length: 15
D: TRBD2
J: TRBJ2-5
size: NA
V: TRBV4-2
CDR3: CASSQASGGSETQYF
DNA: TGTGCCAGCAGCCAGGCTAGCGGGGGATCAGAGACCCAGTACTTC

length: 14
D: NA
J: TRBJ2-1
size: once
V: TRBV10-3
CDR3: CAISDPRWGNEQFF
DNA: TGTGCCATCAGTGATCCGAGGTGGGGCAATGAGCAGTTCTTC

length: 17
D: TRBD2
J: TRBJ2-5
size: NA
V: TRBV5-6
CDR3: CASSLVTGGPLGETQYF
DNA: TGTGCCAGCAGCTTGGTAACGGGGGGGCCCCTGGGGGAGACCCAGTACTTC

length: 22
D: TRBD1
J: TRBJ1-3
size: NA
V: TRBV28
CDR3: CASSFASGRRPGTGTSGNTIYF
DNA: TGTGCCAGCAGTTTTGCGTCCGGCCGACGTCCCGGGACAGGGACCTCTGGAAACACCATATATTTT

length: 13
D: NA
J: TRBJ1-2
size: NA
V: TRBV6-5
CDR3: CASRKTLFYGYTF
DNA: TGTGCCAGCAGAAAGACACTTTTTTATGGCTACACCTTC

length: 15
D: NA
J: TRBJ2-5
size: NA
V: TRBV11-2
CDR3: CASSLDFALGETQYF
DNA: TGTGCCAGCAGCTTAGACTTCGCGCTTGGAGAGACCCAGTACTTC

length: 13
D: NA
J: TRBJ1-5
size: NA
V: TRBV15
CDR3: CATSTQGNQPQHF
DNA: TGTGCCACCAGCACCCAGGGGAATCAGCCCCAGCATTTT

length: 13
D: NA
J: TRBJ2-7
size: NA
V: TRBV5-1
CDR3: CASTLSQLSEQYF
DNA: TGCGCCAGCACCTTGTCTCAGTTAAGCGAGCAGTACTTC

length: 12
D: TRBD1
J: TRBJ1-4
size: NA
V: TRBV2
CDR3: CASGGQNEKLFF
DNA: TGTGCCAGCGGGGGACAGAATGAAAAACTGTTTTTT

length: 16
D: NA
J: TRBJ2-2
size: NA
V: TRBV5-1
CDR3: CASSLDPTTNTGELFF
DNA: TGCGCCAGCAGCTTAGACCCGACAACGAACACCGGGGAGCTGTTTTTT

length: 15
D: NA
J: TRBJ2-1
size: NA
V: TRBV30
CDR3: CAWSDRRSSYNEQFF
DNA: TGTGCCTGGAGTGATCGTCGTAGCTCCTACAATGAGCAGTTCTTC

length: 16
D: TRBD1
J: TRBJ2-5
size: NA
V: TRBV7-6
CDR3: CASSLGQGAWQETQYF
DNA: TGTGCCAGCAGCTTAGGTCAGGGGGCTTGGCAAGAGACCCAGTACTTC

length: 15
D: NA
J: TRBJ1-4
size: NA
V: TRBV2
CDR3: CASSPTTALNEKLFF
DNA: TGTGCCAGCAGTCCTACGACAGCCCTTAATGAAAAACTGTTTTTT

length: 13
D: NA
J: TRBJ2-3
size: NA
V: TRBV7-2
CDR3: CASSFKLVDTQYF
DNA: TGTGCCAGCAGCTTTAAGCTCGTAGATACGCAGTATTTT

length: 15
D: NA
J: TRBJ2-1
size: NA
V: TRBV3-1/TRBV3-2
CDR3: CASSQGFSLVNEQFF
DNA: TGTGCCAGCAGCCAAGGATTTAGTTTGGTGAATGAGCAGTTCTTC

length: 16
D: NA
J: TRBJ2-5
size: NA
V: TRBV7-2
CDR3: CASSHIGLNAWETQYF
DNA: TGTGCCAGCAGCCATATTGGACTCAACGCATGGGAGACCCAGTACTTC

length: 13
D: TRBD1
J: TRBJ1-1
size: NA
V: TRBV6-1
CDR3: CASSDRGRTEAFF
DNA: TGTGCCAGCAGTGACAGGGGGAGGACTGAAGCTTTCTTT

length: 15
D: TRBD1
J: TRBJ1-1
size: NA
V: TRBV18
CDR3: CASSPKGQGATEAFF
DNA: TGTGCCAGCTCACCAAAAGGACAGGGGGCCACTGAAGCTTTCTTT

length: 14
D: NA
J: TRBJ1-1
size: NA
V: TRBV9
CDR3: CASSVAGQNTEAFF
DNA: TGTGCCAGCAGCGTAGCTGGGCAGAACACTGAAGCTTTCTTT

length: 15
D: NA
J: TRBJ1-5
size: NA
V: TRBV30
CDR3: CAWSRGFQYNQPQHF
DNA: TGTGCCTGGAGTAGGGGTTTTCAGTACAATCAGCCCCAGCATTTT

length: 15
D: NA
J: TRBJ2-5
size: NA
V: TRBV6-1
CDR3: CASSESPQARETQYF
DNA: TGTGCCAGCAGTGAATCACCCCAGGCGAGGGAGACCCAGTACTTC

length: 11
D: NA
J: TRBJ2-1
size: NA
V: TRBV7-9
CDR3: CASSLLGEQFF
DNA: TGTGCCAGCAGCTTATTGGGTGAGCAGTTCTTC

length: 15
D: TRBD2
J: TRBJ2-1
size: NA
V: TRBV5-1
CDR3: CASSLFGGAGDEQFF
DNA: TGCGCCAGCAGCTTGTTCGGGGGGGCAGGCGATGAGCAGTTCTTC

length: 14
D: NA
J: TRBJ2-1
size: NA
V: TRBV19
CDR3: CASSQVAAGGEQFF
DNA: TGTGCCAGTAGCCAGGTGGCTGCCGGCGGTGAGCAGTTCTTC

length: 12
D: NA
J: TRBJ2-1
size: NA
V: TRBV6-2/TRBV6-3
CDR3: CASSYPGVEQFF
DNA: TGTGCCAGCAGTTACCCGGGGGTGGAGCAGTTCTTC

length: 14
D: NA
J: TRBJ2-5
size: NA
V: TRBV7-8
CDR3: CASHLNRYQETQYF
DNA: TGTGCCAGCCACTTAAACCGGTACCAAGAGACCCAGTACTTC

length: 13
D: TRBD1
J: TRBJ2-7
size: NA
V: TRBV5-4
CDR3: CASSRGQFYEQYF
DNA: TGTGCCAGCAGCCGGGGACAGTTCTACGAGCAGTACTTC

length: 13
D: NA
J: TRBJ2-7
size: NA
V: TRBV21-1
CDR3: CASSKGDPYEQYF
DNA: TGTGCCAGCAGCAAAGGGGATCCCTACGAGCAGTACTTC

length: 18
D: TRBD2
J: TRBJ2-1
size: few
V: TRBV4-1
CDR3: CASSQDSGVVAGGQEQFF
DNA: TGCGCCAGCAGCCAAGATTCTGGCGTGGTAGCGGGGGGGCAGGAGCAGTTCTTC